The clone carrying this T cell receptor beta chain has more than one count but fewer than ten. CDR1 SGHVS and CDR2 FQNEAQ come from the germline V gene. V shed 4 bases and J shed 6 bases, with 12 bases lying between them. CDR3 size: 14 residues. The data derive from a study of blood T cell repertoires in COVID-19. TCRdb's copy holds only in-frame clones and misses some; the assay was immunoSEQ multiplex PCR. The sample holds 310,000 or so clones; about 84% are singletons and the top ten take under 2%. The source of this sequence is a woman aged 45-59 years with acute or convalescent COVID-19. The specimen sequenced was peripheral blood. The rearrangement uses TRBV7-8 and TRBJ2-2; possibly TRBD1 for D (5 bases). The chain's CDR3 is CASSYRRGPGELFF. The CDR3 DNA reads TGTGCCAGCAGCTACCGTAGGGGCCCCGGGGAGCTGTTTTTT.